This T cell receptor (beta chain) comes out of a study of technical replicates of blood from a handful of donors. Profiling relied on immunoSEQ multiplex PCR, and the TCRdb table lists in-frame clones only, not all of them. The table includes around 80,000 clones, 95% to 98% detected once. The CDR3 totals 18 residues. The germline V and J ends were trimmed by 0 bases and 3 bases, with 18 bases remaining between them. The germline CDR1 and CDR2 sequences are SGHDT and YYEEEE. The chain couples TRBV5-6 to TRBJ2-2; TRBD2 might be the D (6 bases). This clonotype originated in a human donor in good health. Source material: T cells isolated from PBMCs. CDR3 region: CASSLGYQRAWDTGELFF. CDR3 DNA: TGTGCCAGCAGCTTGGGCTACCAGCGGGCATGGGACACCGGGGAGCTGTTTTTT. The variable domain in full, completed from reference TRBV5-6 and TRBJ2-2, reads DAGVTQSPTHLIKTRGQQVTLRCSPKSGHDTVSWYQQALGQGPQFIFQYYEEEERQRGNFPDRFSGHQFPNYSSELNVNALLLGDSALYLCASSLGYQRAWDTGELFFGEGSRLTVL.